A selection of T cell receptor beta chains follows, all from one sample in a study of monozygotic twins with inflammatory bowel disease. TCRdb reprocessed the 5' RACE reads and reports one entry per CDR3 protein, with no DNA. This specimen shows just over 300,000 distinct CDR3 sequences; the ten leading clones hold 5.6%. Sequencing input: blood. The receptor source for this set is a human donor with ulcerative colitis or Crohn's disease, or a healthy co-twin of an affected twin (not recorded which). The CDR3 runs from the conserved cysteine through the conserved F or W.

v_gene,j_gene,CDR3aa
TRBV7-2,TRBJ1-1,CASSSQAANTEAFF
TRBV6-2/TRBV6-3,TRBJ2-1,CASRSPYYNEQFF
TRBV29-1,TRBJ2-1,CSAIGTTRNEQFF
TRBV5-1,TRBJ2-1,CASSMGQGVGNEQFF
TRBV21-1,TRBJ1-6,CASEQGGPDISSYNSPLHF
TRBV7-2,TRBJ1-5,CASSDRDKNQPQHF
TRBV18,TRBJ2-6,CASSPKLGSLSGANVLTF
TRBV18,TRBJ2-1,CASSPRGSGDEQFF
TRBV29-1,TRBJ2-4,CSAEGLAKNIQYF
TRBV5-1,TRBJ2-3,CASSSQASGTGTDTQYF
TRBV7-2,TRBJ2-2,CASSLALVGELFF
TRBV28,TRBJ2-1,CASSLDGLNEQFF
TRBV5-1,TRBJ1-1,CASSLVGRNTEAFF
TRBV5-1,TRBJ2-1,CASSLGGAGFDEQFF
TRBV4-3,TRBJ2-5,CASSQGTAQETQYF
TRBV18,TRBJ2-7,CASSPSRSTWGATEQYF
TRBV7-9,TRBJ2-5,CASSLEGTVQYF
TRBV20-1,TRBJ2-2,CSPGTANTGELFF
TRBV5-1,TRBJ2-3,CASSLGAGEGDTQYF
TRBV6-5,TRBJ2-1,CASSYSLLGTIGPEQFF
TRBV6-1,TRBJ2-5,CASSELGGSGKYF
TRBV9,TRBJ2-2,CASSVQGANTGELFF
TRBV24-1,TRBJ2-2,CATSDRDRANTGELFF
TRBV20-1,TRBJ2-6,CSARDTYNRANVLTF
TRBV7-2,TRBJ2-5,CASSGGGRSETQYF
TRBV15,TRBJ2-5,CATSRVGYQETQYF
TRBV7-9,TRBJ1-2,CASSHDTPDYGYTF
TRBV5-1,TRBJ2-3,CASSLDVMDTQYF
TRBV19,TRBJ1-6,CASSSRLETYNSPLHF
TRBV10-3,TRBJ2-5,CAIRPSGGPPETQYF
TRBV7-2,TRBJ1-1,CASSSQGAPSTEAFF
TRBV20-1,TRBJ2-7,CSASPRGEVDYEQYF
TRBV28,TRBJ1-6,CASSRRPLWDGNSPLHF
TRBV20-1,TRBJ2-3,CSARSGTNTQYF
TRBV25-1,TRBJ1-4,CASSEDYLGEKLFF
TRBV7-3,TRBJ2-3,CASSFDGVTQYF
TRBV5-1,TRBJ1-5,CASSVGQGSQPQHF
TRBV12-3/TRBV12-4,TRBJ2-5,CASSLLRPQLQETQYF
TRBV5-1,TRBJ1-5,CASSLGQMTDNQPQHF
TRBV6-5,TRBJ2-7,CASSYEQGYEQYF
TRBV2,TRBJ2-5,CASTGGAWVTQYF
TRBV27,TRBJ1-2,CASSSQGNGYTF
TRBV7-2,TRBJ2-4,CASSLVLAKNIQYF
TRBV7-9,TRBJ2-3,CASSLDQSPRSQYF
TRBV6-2/TRBV6-3,TRBJ1-5,CASSYPGGRIENQPQHF
TRBV5-1,TRBJ2-2,CASLEQGASTGELFF
TRBV24-1,TRBJ2-3,CATSDLTLGQDTQYF
TRBV5-1,TRBJ2-5,CASSFSGREAETQYF